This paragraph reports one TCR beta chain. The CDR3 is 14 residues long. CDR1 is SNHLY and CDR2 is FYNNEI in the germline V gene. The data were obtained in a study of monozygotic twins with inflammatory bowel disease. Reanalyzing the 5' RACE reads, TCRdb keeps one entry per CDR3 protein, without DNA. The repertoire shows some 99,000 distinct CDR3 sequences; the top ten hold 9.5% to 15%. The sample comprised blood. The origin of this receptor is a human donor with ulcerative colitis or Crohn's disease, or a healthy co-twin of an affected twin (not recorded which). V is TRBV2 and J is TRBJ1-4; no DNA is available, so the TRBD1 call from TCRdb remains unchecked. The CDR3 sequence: CASIRTPSGEKLFF.